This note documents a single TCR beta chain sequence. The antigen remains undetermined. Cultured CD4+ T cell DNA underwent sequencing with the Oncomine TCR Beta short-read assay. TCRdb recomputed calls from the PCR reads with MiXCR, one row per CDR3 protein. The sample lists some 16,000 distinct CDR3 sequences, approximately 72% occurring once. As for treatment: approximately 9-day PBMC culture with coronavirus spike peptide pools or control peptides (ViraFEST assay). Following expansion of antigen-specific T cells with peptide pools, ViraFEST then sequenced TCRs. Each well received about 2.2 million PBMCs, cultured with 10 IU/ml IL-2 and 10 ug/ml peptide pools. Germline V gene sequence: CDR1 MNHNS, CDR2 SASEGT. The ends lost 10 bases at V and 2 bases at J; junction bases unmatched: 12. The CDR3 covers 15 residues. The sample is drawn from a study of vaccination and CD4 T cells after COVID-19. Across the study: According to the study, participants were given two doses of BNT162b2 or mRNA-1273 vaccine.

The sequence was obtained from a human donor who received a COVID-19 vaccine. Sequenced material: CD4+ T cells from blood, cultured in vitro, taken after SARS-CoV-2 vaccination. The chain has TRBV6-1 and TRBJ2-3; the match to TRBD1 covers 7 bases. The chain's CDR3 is CATTPGGVNTDTQYF. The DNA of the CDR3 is TGTGCCACCACTCCAGGGGGAGTTAACACAGATACGCAGTATTTT.